The clone carrying this T cell receptor (beta chain) appeared many times. Its antigen is not identified. The read ends 3 residues shy of where the CDR3 ends; the end is completed using the germline J gene. J gave up 4 bases and V 2 bases, and 7 bases lay outside the gene matches. This CDR3 has 15 amino acids. Germline V gene data show CDR1 as MNHNS and CDR2 as SASEGT. This specimen belongs to a study of T cell clonality in common variable immunodeficiency. Points from the study as a whole: CVID patient heterogeneity limited repertoire-clinical complication correlations. Common variable immunodeficiency TCR beta sequences reportedly had fewer deletions and N-nucleotide insertions. Shared TCRbeta clones were fewer between CVID subjects than controls.

The CVID group had about 15 females and around 29 males, mean age roughly 40. TCRdb's copy holds only in-frame clones and misses some; the assay was immunoSEQ multiplex PCR. In total the sample includes roughly 32,000 clones, none of them seen once. V usage is TRBV6-1 and J usage is TRBJ1-1; 7 bases are shared with TRBD1. The sample was peripheral blood mononuclear cells. The sequence was obtained from a human donor with common variable immunodeficiency. Here the CDR3 reads CASSERWAGGTEAFF. The CDR3 bases that were read are TGTGCCAGCAGTGAAAGATGGGCAGGGGGCACTGAA.